Shown below are 2 T cell receptor beta chains from a single sample sequenced in a study of T cells after yellow fever vaccination. One entry per CDR3 protein, called by TCRdb with MiXCR from the 5' RACE reads. The table shows 250,000 to 350,000 distinct CDR3 sequences, with roughly 8.7% occurring only once. The sample in question was CD4+ T cells sorted from PBMCs, obtained 5 days after the yellow fever booster vaccination. The receptor set was obtained from a man between 18 and 35 years old who received the YFV17D yellow fever vaccine.

Only a few counts were recorded for this clonotype. V gene TRBV7-2 combines with J gene TRBJ2-7, with TRBD2 matching 7 bases. Germline CDR1 and CDR2: SGHTA and FQGNSA. V lost 6 bases and J lost 0; bases outside the gene matches: 8. CDR3 length: 15 residues. CDR3 bases: TGTGCCAGCAGTTCTACGCGGGGGACCTCCTACGAGCAGTACTTC. Encoded protein: CASSSTRGTSYEQYF.

The V and J genes are TRBV20-1 and TRBJ2-1, with 8 bases matching TRBD1. The CDR3 runs to 15 residues. Looked up from germline, CDR1 is DFQATT and CDR2 is SNEGSKA (reference sequence). The CDR3 DNA reads as TGCAGCCCACAATCATGGACAGGGCGATACAATGAGCAGTTCTTC. Amino acids: CSPQSWTGRYNEQFF.